Described below is a single T cell receptor (beta chain) sequence and its context. Its cognate antigen is unknown. Here immunoSEQ multiplex PCR was the method, and the copy in TCRdb shows in-frame clones only, minus some. Of roughly 500,000 clones listed, 89% are singletons. These data belong to a study of Ad26.COV2.S vaccination and SARS-CoV-2 variants. Study in general: The authors gave Ad26.COV2.S intramuscularly, either once or twice 56 days apart. Study-wide results and caveats: Spike-specific TCR breadth was greater after Ad26.COV2.S than placebo. Similar non-spike TCR breadth was observed in recipients of vaccine and of placebo.

Treatment defined: around 19 received Ad26.COV2.S at low or high dose, single or two shots; 5 received placebo; per-sample allocation not given. Sample collection was performed on day 63 after the first vaccine or placebo injection. Wuhan-strain spike was delivered by a replication-incompetent Ad26 vector. The trim removed 3 bases at V and 7 bases at J, leaving 7 bases unmatched. Germline lookup yields CDR1 MDHEN and CDR2 SYDVKM. The CDR3 sequence is 14 residues long. Sequencing was performed on peripheral blood, taken in a trial of Ad26.COV2.S vaccine versus placebo. The clonotype comes from a person between 18 and 59 years old who received the Ad26.COV2.S COVID-19 vaccine or a placebo. The rearrangement links TRBV28 to TRBJ2-5, with 8 bases identical to TRBD1. The CDR3 region has the DNA TGTGCCAGCAGTTTTGGACAGGGCAGCGGGACCCAGTACTTC. Translating it yields CASSFGQGSGTQYF.